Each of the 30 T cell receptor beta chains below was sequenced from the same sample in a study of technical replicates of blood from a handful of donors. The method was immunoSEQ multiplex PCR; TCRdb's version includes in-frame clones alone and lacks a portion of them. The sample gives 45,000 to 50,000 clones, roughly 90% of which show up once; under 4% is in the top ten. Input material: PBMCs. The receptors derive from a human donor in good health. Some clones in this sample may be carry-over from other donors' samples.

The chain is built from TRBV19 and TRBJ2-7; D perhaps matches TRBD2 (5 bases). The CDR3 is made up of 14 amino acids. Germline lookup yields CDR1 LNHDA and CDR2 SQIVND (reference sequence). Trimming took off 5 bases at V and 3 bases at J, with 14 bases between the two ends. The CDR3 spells CASSDRGEIYEQYF. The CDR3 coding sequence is TGTGCCAGTAGTGACCGGGGAGAGATCTACGAGCAGTACTTC.

The CDR3 is CASSWPGGRGITYNEQFF. In nucleotides, the CDR3 is TGTGCCAGCAGCTGGCCAGGGGGAAGGGGGATCACCTACAATGAGCAGTTCTTC. The chain has TRBV5-6 and TRBJ2-1; 7 nucleotides agree with TRBD1. J lost 2 bases, V lost 3 bases, and 14 bases had no gene match. The CDR3 contains 18 residues. Germline values: CDR1 SGHDT, CDR2 YYEEEE.

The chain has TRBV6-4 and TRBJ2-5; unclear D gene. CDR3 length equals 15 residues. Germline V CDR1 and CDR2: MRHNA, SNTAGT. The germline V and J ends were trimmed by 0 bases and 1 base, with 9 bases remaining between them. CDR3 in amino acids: CASSDSRRIQETQYF. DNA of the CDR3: TGTGCCAGCAGTGACTCTCGGCGGATCCAAGAGACCCAGTACTTC.

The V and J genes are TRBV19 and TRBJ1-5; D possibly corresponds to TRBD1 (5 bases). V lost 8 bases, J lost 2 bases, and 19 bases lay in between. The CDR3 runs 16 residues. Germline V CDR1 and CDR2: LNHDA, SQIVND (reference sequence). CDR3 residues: CASCMGWGDGNQPQHF. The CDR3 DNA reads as TGTGCCAGTTGCATGGGTTGGGGGGACGGCAATCAGCCCCAGCATTTT.

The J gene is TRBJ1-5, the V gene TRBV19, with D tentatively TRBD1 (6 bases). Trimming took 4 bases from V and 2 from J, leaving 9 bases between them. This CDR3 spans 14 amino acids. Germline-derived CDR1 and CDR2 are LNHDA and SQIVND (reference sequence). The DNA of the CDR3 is TGTGCCAGTAGTACCACAGGGCGCAATCAGCCCCAGCATTTT. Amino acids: CASSTTGRNQPQHF.

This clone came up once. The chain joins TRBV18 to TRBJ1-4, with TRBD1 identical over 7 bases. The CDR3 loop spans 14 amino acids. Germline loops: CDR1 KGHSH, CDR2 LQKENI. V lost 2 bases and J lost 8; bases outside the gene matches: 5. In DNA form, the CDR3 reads TGTGCCAGCTCACCAAGGGGGCCTGGGGAAAAACTGTTTTTT. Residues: CASSPRGPGEKLFF.

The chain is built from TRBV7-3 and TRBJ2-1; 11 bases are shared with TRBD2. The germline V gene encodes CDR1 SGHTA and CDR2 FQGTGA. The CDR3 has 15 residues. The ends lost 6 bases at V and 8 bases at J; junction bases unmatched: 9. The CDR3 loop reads CASSPSGGPWDEQFF. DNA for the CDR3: TGTGCCAGCAGTCCTAGCGGGGGGCCGTGGGATGAGCAGTTCTTC.

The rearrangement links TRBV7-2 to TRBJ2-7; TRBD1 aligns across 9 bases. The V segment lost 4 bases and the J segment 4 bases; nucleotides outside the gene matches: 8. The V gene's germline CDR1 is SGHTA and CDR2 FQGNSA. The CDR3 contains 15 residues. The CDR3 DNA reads TGTGCCAGCAGCTCGGGACAGGGCGGCTTATACGAGCAGTACTTC. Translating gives CASSSGQGGLYEQYF.

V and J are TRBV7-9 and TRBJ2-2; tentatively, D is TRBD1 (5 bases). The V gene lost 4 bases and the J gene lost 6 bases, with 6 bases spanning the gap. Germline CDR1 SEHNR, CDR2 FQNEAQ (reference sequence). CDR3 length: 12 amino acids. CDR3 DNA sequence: TGTGCCAGCAGCTCGACAGCCGGGGAGCTGTTTTTT. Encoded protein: CASSSTAGELFF.

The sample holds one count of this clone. The CDR3 sequence: CATSRVVQGRYSNQPQHF. In nucleotides, the CDR3 is TGTGCCACCAGCAGAGTAGTACAGGGGCGCTATAGCAATCAGCCCCAGCATTTT. The V and J genes are TRBV15 and TRBJ1-5; the match to TRBD1 covers 7 bases. Germline V lookup: CDR1 LNHNV, CDR2 YYDKDF (reference sequence). The CDR3 length is 18 residues. V dropped 1 base and J dropped 0; count of bases not matched to a gene: 9.

DNA for the CDR3: TGCGCCAGCAGCTTGCAGGGGACCTCCTACGAGCAGTACTTC. It is translated as CASSLQGTSYEQYF. The gene calls are TRBV5-1 and TRBJ2-7; tentatively, D is TRBD1 (6 bases). The CDR3 extends over 14 amino acids. The germline V gene encodes CDR1 SGHRS and CDR2 YFSETQ. V lost 1 base and J 0 bases, leaving 8 bases between the germline ends.

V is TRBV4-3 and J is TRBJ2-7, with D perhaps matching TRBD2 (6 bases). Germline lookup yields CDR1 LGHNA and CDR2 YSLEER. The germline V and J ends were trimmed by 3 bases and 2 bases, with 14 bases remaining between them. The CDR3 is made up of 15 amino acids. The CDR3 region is CASSQQPSAAYEQYF. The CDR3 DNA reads TGCGCCAGCAGCCAGCAACCTAGCGCGGCCTACGAGCAGTACTTC.

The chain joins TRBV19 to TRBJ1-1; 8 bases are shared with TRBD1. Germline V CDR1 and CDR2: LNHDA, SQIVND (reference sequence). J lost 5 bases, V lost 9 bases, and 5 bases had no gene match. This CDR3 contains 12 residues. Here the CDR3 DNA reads TGTGCCAGCCAGGGGGACAGGACTGAAGCTTTCTTT. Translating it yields CASQGDRTEAFF.

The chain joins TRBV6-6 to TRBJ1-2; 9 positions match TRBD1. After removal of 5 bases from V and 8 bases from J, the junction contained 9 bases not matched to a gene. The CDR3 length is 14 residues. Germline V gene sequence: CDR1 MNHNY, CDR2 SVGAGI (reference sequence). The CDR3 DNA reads TGTGCCAGCAGTAATCCCCGGGACAGGGTAGGCTACACCTTC. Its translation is CASSNPRDRVGYTF.

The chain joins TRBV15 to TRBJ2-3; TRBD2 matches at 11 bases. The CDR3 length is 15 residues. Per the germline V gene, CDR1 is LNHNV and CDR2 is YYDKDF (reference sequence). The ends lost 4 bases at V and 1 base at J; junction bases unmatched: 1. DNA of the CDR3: TGTGCCACCAGCACGGGACTAGCGGGCACAGATACGCAGTATTTT. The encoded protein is CATSTGLAGTDTQYF.

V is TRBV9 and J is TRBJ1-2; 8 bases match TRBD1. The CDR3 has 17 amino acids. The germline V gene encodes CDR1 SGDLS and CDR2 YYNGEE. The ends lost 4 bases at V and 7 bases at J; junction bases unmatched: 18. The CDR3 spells CASSHAGGRGRSAGYTF. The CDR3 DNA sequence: TGTGCCAGCAGCCATGCCGGGGGCAGGGGGCGATCCGCTGGCTACACCTTC. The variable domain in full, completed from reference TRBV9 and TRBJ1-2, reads DSGVTQTPKHLITATGQRVTLRCSPRSGDLSVYWYQQSLDQGLQFLIQYYNGEERAKGNILERFSAQQFPDLHSELNLSSLELGDSALYFCASSHAGGRGRSAGYTFGSGTRLTVV.

The CDR3 DNA is TGTGCCAGCAGCTTAGACGACTTCTACTACAATGAGCAGTTCTTC. This gives the protein CASSLDDFYYNEQFF. The rearrangement joins TRBV5-4 to TRBJ2-1, with D uncertain. The V and J ends lost 2 bases and 3 bases respectively, with 12 bases between them. Germline loops: CDR1 SGHNT, CDR2 YYREEE (reference sequence). This CDR3 region has 15 residues.

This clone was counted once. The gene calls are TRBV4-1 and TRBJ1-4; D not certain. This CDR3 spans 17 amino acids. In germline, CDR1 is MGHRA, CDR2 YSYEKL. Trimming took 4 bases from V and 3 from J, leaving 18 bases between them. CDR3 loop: CASSRPGLEYPNEKLFF. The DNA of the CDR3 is TGCGCCAGCAGCCGACCCGGGTTAGAGTACCCTAATGAAAAACTGTTTTTT.

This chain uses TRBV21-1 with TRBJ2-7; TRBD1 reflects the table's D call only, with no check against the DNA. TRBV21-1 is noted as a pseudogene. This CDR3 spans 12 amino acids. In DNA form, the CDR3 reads TGTGCCAGCGCACAACAGGGTCGCGAGCAGTACTTC. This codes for CASAQQGREQYF.

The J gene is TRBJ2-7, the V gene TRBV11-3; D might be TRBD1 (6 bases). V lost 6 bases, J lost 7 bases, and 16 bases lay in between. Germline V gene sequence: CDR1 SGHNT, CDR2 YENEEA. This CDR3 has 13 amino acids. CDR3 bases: TGTGCCAGCAGTCTCGACAGGTACTCAGAGCAGTACTTC. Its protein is CASSLDRYSEQYF.

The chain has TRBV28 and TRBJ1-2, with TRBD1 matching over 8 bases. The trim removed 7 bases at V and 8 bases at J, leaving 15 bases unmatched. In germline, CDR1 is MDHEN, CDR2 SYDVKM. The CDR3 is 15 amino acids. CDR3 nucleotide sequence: TGTGCCAGCACCCAATCCGGGACAGGCCCTCGGGGCTACACCTTC. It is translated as CASTQSGTGPRGYTF.

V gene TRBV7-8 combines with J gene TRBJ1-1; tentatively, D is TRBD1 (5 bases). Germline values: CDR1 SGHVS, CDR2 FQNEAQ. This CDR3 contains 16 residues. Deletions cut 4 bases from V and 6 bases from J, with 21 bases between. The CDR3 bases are TGTGCCAGCAGCTGGGAGGGAATGGGGGAGAGGGCTGAAGCTTTCTTT. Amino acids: CASSWEGMGERAEAFF.

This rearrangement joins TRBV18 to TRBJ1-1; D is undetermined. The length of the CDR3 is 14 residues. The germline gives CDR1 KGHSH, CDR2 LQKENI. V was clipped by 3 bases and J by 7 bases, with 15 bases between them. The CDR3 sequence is CASSPSTTAYEAFF. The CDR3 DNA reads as TGTGCCAGCTCACCCAGCACGACTGCTTATGAAGCTTTCTTT.

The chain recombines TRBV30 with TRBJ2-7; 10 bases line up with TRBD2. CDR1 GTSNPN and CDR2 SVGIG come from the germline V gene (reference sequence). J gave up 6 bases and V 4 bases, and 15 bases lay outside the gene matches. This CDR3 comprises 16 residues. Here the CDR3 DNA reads TGTGCCTGGATTGACGCGAGCGGGGGGGCCCCATGCGAGCAGTACTTC. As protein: CAWIDASGGAPCEQYF.

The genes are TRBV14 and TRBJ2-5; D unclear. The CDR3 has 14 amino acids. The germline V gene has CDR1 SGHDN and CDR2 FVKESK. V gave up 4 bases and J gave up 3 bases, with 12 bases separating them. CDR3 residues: CASSPNIVKETQYF. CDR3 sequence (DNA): TGTGCCAGCAGCCCCAACATCGTAAAAGAGACCCAGTACTTC.

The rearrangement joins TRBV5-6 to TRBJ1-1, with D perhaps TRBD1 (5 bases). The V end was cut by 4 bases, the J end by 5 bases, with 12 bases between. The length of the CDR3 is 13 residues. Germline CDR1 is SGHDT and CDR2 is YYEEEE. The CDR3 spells CASSLNPGTEAFF. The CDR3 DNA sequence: TGTGCCAGCAGCCTCAATCCAGGGACTGAAGCTTTCTTT.

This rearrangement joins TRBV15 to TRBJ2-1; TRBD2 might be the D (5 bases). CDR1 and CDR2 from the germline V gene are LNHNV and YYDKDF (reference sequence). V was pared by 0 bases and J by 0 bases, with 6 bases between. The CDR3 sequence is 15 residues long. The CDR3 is CATSRELGSYNEQFF. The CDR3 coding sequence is TGTGCCACCAGCAGAGAACTAGGCTCCTACAATGAGCAGTTCTTC.

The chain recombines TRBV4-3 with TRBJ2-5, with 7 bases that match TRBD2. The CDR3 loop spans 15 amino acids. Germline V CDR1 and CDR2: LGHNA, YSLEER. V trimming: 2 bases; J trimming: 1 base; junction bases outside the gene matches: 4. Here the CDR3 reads CASSQLGLPQETQYF. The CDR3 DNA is TGCGCCAGCAGCCAATTGGGACTACCCCAAGAGACCCAGTACTTC.

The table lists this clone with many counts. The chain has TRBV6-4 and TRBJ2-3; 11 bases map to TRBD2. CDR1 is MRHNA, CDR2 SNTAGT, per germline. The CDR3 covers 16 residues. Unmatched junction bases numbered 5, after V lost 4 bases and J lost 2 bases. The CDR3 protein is CASSVGTSGHTDTQYF. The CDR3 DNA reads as TGTGCCAGCAGTGTAGGGACTAGCGGCCACACAGATACGCAGTATTTT.

CDR3 coding DNA: TGTGCCAGCAGCTTTACACAGGGGGCTTTCGAGCAGTACTTC. This gives the protein CASSFTQGAFEQYF. The rearrangement joins TRBV11-2 to TRBJ2-7, with 9 nucleotides matching TRBD1. The CDR3 runs 14 residues. V trimming: 3 bases; J trimming: 6 bases; junction bases outside the gene matches: 6. The germline CDR1 and CDR2 sequences are SGHAT and FQNNGV.